These 32 T cell receptor beta chains came from one sample sequenced in a study of metastatic and nonmetastatic thyroid tumors. Nobody among the patients had been given any treatment before thyroid surgery. Through MiXCR, TCRdb re-clonotyped the PCR reads. The sample has 70,000 or so clones, 14% seen once. Sample: blood. Receptors were obtained from a male donor with papillary thyroid cancer or a benign thyroid nodule (not recorded which). Some clones in this sample may be carry-over from other donors' samples.

This clone came up many times. J is TRBJ2-1 and V is TRBV5-6; weak D call: TRBD2 (5 bases). The length of the CDR3 is 15 residues. Between the trimmed V and J ends, which lost 0 bases and 0 bases, there was a span of 7 bases. Germline CDR1 reads SGHDT; CDR2 reads YYEEEE. The DNA of the CDR3 is TGTGCCAGCAGCTTGGAGGGAGTCTCCTACAATGAGCAGTTCTTC. This codes for CASSLEGVSYNEQFF.

This clone was detected ten times or more. The chain links TRBV6-5 to TRBJ2-7; D is unclear. V lost 3 bases to trimming and J lost 3 bases, with 15 bases between them. The CDR3 totals 15 residues. Germline CDR1 is MNHEY and CDR2 is SVGAGI. CDR3 loop: CASSYGQEPGYEQYV. DNA for the CDR3: TGTGCCAGCAGTTATGGGCAGGAGCCAGGCTACGAGCAGTACGTC.

This clone has a count of ten or more. J is TRBJ2-3 and V is TRBV7-6, with 14 bases that match TRBD2. Germline trimming cut 2 bases from V and 5 bases from J; bases unmatched to any gene: 3. This CDR3 has 16 residues. The V gene's germline CDR1 is SGHVS and CDR2 FNYEAQ. This CDR3 is CASSLLGTSGRDTQYF. The CDR3 nucleotides read TGTGCCAGCAGCTTACTTGGGACTAGCGGGAGAGATACGCAGTATTTT.

The sample holds many counts of this clone. The gene calls are TRBV5-1 and TRBJ2-1; perhaps TRBD2 as D (6 bases). The V end lost 3 bases, the J end lost 10 bases, and 20 bases lay between the germline ends. The length of the CDR3 is 15 residues. Germline lookup yields CDR1 SGHRS and CDR2 YFSETQ. The CDR3 DNA reads TGCGCCAGCAGCTCCGGGGGAGCGGTCCCAATAGAGCAGTTCTTC. This gives the protein CASSSGGAVPIEQFF.

This clone was counted many times. The chain joins TRBV27 to TRBJ1-1; 7 nucleotides line up with TRBD1. The CDR3 spans 15 residues. CDR1 and CDR2 from the germline V gene are MNHEY and SMNVEV (reference sequence). V gave up 5 bases and J gave up 1 base; unmatched junction bases: 7. The CDR3 DNA follows: TGTGCCAGCAGTGTTCGACAGGGTAGGAACACTGAAGCTTTCTTT. It codes for CASSVRQGRNTEAFF.

This clone has ten or more counts. This chain links TRBV10-3 with TRBJ1-2; D may be TRBD1 (5 bases). V lost 6 bases to trimming and J lost 2 bases, with 16 bases between them. CDR3 size: 15 residues. The germline V gene has CDR1 ENHRY and CDR2 SYGVKD. The CDR3 loop is CAIRDGQVANYGYTF. CDR3 nucleotide sequence: TGTGCCATCAGGGACGGACAAGTGGCCAACTATGGCTACACCTTC.

Ten or more counts support this clone. The V gene is TRBV12-5, the J gene TRBJ2-1, with 11 positions matching TRBD2. Germline assignment: CDR1 LGHNT and CDR2 FRNRAP. The CDR3 spans 14 residues. The ends lost 6 bases at V and 7 bases at J; junction bases unmatched: 5. The CDR3 DNA sequence: TGTGCTAGTGGGTTGACTAGCGGGACGAATGAGCAGTTCTTC. It translates to CASGLTSGTNEQFF.

With respect to this clone: This sequence may be a read error, since a much larger clone differs from it by one base. The CDR3 spells CASSSLAVPDTQYF. CDR3 DNA: TGTGCCAGCAGCTCCCTAGCGGTCCCAGATACGCAGTATTTT. The rearrangement joins TRBV9 to TRBJ2-3; TRBD2 matches at 7 bases. V was clipped by 4 bases and J by 4 bases; unmatched bases: 6. This CDR3 region has 14 residues. Germline V gives CDR1 SGDLS, CDR2 YYNGEE. Combining the CDR3 with reference TRBV9 and TRBJ2-3 gives the whole variable domain DSGVTQTPKHLITATGQRVTLRCSPRSGDLSVYWYQQSLDQGLQFLIQYYNGEERAKGNILERFSAQQFPDLHSELNLSSLELGDSALYFCASSSLAVPDTQYFGPGTRLTVL.

This clone was observed at least ten times. The rearrangement joins TRBV10-3 to TRBJ1-2; perhaps TRBD1 as D (5 bases). The germline CDR1 and CDR2 sequences are ENHRY and SYGVKD. The germline V and J ends were trimmed by 8 bases and 9 bases, with 10 bases remaining between them. The CDR3 is made up of 10 amino acids. For the CDR3, the DNA is TGTGCCATCTGGGGGGACCGCTACACCTTC. This encodes CAIWGDRYTF.

The V gene is TRBV19, the J gene TRBJ1-1; TRBD1 matches at 10 bases. The V segment lost 4 bases and the J segment 5 bases; nucleotides outside the gene matches: 4. CDR1 LNHDA and CDR2 SQIVND come from the germline V gene (reference sequence). The CDR3 is made up of 14 amino acids. As DNA, the CDR3 is TGTGCCAGTAGTACCGGGACAGGGGCTACTGAAGCTTTCTTT. Translated, it gives CASSTGTGATEAFF.

A note on this clone: No conserved phenylalanine or tryptophan is present at the end of the CDR3, so a read error is the likely explanation. This chain uses TRBV6-5 with TRBJ1-4, with unresolved D. V was trimmed by 0 bases and J by 8 bases, leaving 10 bases between them. Germline values: CDR1 MNHEY, CDR2 SVGAGI. The CDR3 consists of 14 residues. The CDR3 is CASSYSGGNEKLFS. CDR3 in DNA: TGTGCCAGCAGTTACTCAGGTGGGAACGAAAAACTGTTTTCT.

This clone was observed at least ten times. The chain recombines TRBV19 with TRBJ1-2; the D gene is possibly TRBD1 (5 bases). The CDR3 runs 15 residues. Trimming shortened V by 1 base and J by 3 bases, and 12 bases separated the two germline ends. Per germline, CDR1 LNHDA and CDR2 SQIVND (reference sequence). CDR3 in amino acids: CASSIVRDLDYGYTF. In nucleotides, the CDR3 is TGTGCCAGTAGTATAGTCCGGGACTTGGACTATGGCTACACCTTC.

This clone was recorded at least ten times. The junction and the germline gene differ at one end; a read error may be behind it. Other DNA variants within this sample encode the same CDR3. The V and J genes are TRBV28 and TRBJ2-2; D is unresolved. Germline CDR1 and CDR2: MDHEN and SYDVKM. The CDR3 has 14 residues. CDR3 sequence: CASSPRTGSTELFF. The CDR3, as DNA: TGTGCCAGCAGTCCCCGGACGGGCAGCACAGAGCTGTTCTTT.

This clone has at least ten counts. The genes are TRBV11-1 and TRBJ1-1; D is uncertain. The CDR3 totals 14 residues. V lost 1 base and J lost 1, with 7 bases in between. The germline gives CDR1 SGHAT, CDR2 FQDESV (reference sequence). CDR3 loop: CASSLVSGNTEAFF. The CDR3 region has the DNA TGTGCCAGCAGCTTAGTTTCCGGGAACACTGAAGCTTTCTTT.

The table lists this clone with many counts. This chain connects TRBV25-1 to TRBJ1-4, with D perhaps matching TRBD1 (5 bases). CDR1 and CDR2 (germline): MGHDK, SYGVNS. This CDR3 contains 15 residues. The ends were cut back, 1 base at V and 5 bases at J, with 11 bases in the middle. The CDR3 protein is CASSELAGGNEKLFF. CDR3 bases: TGTGCCAGCAGTGAATTGGCCGGGGGGAATGAAAAACTGTTTTTT.

The sample holds many counts of this clone. This chain joins TRBV20-1 and TRBJ2-5; a possible D gene is TRBD2 (6 bases). Per germline, CDR1 DFQATT and CDR2 SNEGSKA (reference sequence). V was cut by 6 bases and J by 4 bases, with 12 bases left in between. CDR3 length: 12 residues. The CDR3 region has the DNA TGCAGTGCAAAGGAGGGGAGAGAGACCCAGTACTTC. Protein product: CSAKEGRETQYF.

This clone was counted many times. The V call is TRBV20-1, the J call TRBJ2-7, with 10 positions matching TRBD2. The CDR3 loop spans 14 amino acids. J gave up 2 bases and V 3 bases, and 4 bases lay outside the gene matches. CDR1 is DFQATT, CDR2 SNEGSKA, per germline (reference sequence). For the CDR3, the DNA is TGCAGTGCTAGTCCTAGCGGGAGCCCCTACGAGCAGTACTTC. The encoded protein is CSASPSGSPYEQYF.

The CDR3 is CSARVAGYHEQYF. CDR3 sequence (DNA): TGCAGTGCTAGAGTGGCAGGATACCACGAGCAGTACTTC. V gene TRBV20-1 combines with J gene TRBJ2-7; no reliable D call. V was trimmed by 1 base and J by 5 bases, leaving 12 bases between them. Germline lookup yields CDR1 DFQATT and CDR2 SNEGSKA (reference sequence). This CDR3 is built from 13 residues.

This clone showed up many times. The chain recombines TRBV6-1 with TRBJ1-2, with 8 bases identical to TRBD1. Trimming at V came to 6 bases and at J to 10 bases, leaving 7 bases not matched to a gene. CDR3 length: 12 amino acids. Germline V gene sequence: CDR1 MNHNS, CDR2 SASEGT. The CDR3 loop reads CASRNYRGDYTF. The CDR3 DNA is TGTGCCAGCAGGAATTACAGGGGGGACTACACCTTC.

In its sample, this clone was seen many times. The chain combines TRBV10-3 with TRBJ2-1, with D perhaps matching TRBD1 (6 bases). Germline V gene lookup returns CDR1 ENHRY and CDR2 SYGVKD. Trimming left V 4 bases short and J 10 bases short, with 17 bases between. This CDR3 is built from 14 residues. The CDR3: CAISGPTGFGEQFF. The DNA of the CDR3 is TGTGCCATCAGTGGTCCGACAGGTTTCGGGGAGCAGTTCTTC.

Only a few counts were recorded for this clone. Sequence at one end of the junction differs from germline and may be a read error. The DNA of the CDR3 is TGCGCCAGCACCCAATCCCCTGCAGGGACCATGAACACTGAAGATTTATTT. Protein product: CASTQSPAGTMNTEDLF. The rearrangement joins TRBV5-1 to TRBJ1-1; D is possibly TRBD1 (5 bases). The CDR3 spans 17 residues. CDR1 is SGHRS, CDR2 YFSETQ, per germline.

Many counts were recorded for this clone. The chain combines TRBV5-8 with TRBJ1-5; the D gene is possibly TRBD1 (5 bases). Germline V CDR1 and CDR2: SGHTS, YDEGEE. The CDR3 has 16 amino acids. V shed 1 base and J shed 2 bases, with 13 bases lying between them. This CDR3 is CASSLLRGWGNQPQHF. CDR3 DNA: TGTGCCAGCAGCTTGTTACGGGGCTGGGGCAATCAGCCCCAGCATTTT.

This clone was seen a few times. The germline gene is not matched at one end of the junction; a read error may be the cause. The chain links TRBV6-1 to TRBJ1-3; 9 bases are a match to TRBD1. Germline lookup yields CDR1 MNHNS and CDR2 SASEGT. The CDR3 consists of 16 residues. CDR3 DNA: TGTGCCAGCAGACATACCGGGACAGGGACCGGAAACACAATATATTTT. It codes for CASRHTGTGTGNTIYF.

The chain uses TRBV11-2 and TRBJ2-7; D is unresolved. Germline V lookup: CDR1 SGHAT, CDR2 FQNNGV. The CDR3 is made up of 12 amino acids. DNA for the CDR3: TGTGCAAGAAGCTTAGTCTCCTACGAGCAGTACTTC. Amino acid sequence: CARSLVSYEQYF.

The sample holds many counts of this clone. The chain is built from TRBV19 and TRBJ1-4; a possible D gene is TRBD1 (5 bases). The CDR3 has 17 residues. The germline V and J ends were trimmed by 3 bases and 0 bases, with 14 bases remaining between them. Germline CDR1 and CDR2: LNHDA and SQIVND (reference sequence). The CDR3 protein is CASSMSTAAATNEKLFF. The CDR3 coding sequence is TGTGCCAGTAGTATGTCGACAGCCGCAGCAACTAATGAAAAACTGTTTTTT.

This clone was detected ten times or more. This chain links TRBV6-1 with TRBJ2-2; 10 bases line up with TRBD2. V shed 6 bases, J shed 5 bases, and the junction held 3 bases outside the gene matches. Germline V CDR1 and CDR2: MNHNS, SASEGT. The length of the CDR3 is 14 residues. The CDR3 loop is CASRLAGETGELFF. CDR3 nucleotides: TGTGCCAGCAGGCTAGCGGGAGAAACCGGGGAGCTGTTTTTT.

This clone was observed many times. The V call is TRBV30, the J call TRBJ2-6; perhaps TRBD2 as D (6 bases). V lost 2 bases, J lost 1 base, and 12 bases lay in between. Looked up from germline, CDR1 is GTSNPN and CDR2 is SVGIG (reference sequence). This CDR3 contains 16 residues. CDR3 sequence reads: CAWSPWGVSGANVLTF. The CDR3 DNA is TGTGCCTGGAGTCCGTGGGGGGTATCTGGGGCCAACGTCCTGACTTTC.

This clone has ten or more counts. The rearrangement joins TRBV20-1 to TRBJ2-1, with 7 bases aligning to TRBD2. CDR1 and CDR2 (germline): DFQATT, SNEGSKA (reference sequence). CDR3 length: 14 amino acids. DNA of the CDR3: TGCATTACCCGGAGAGCGGGAACTAACAATGAGCAGTTCTTC. Its translation: CITRRAGTNNEQFF.

This clone showed up many times. This rearrangement joins TRBV2 to TRBJ1-5; 9 bases are shared with TRBD1. V shed 8 bases and J 3 bases; nucleotides not matched to a gene: 14. CDR1 and CDR2 from the germline V gene are SNHLY and FYNNEI. The CDR3 consists of 17 residues. CDR3 sequence reads: CASGLRQGVPFNQPQHF. The CDR3 region has the DNA TGTGCCAGCGGCTTAAGACAGGGGGTACCATTCAATCAGCCCCAGCATTTT.

This clone came up many times. This chain joins TRBV6-1 and TRBJ2-1, with D unclear. The germline CDR1 and CDR2 sequences are MNHNS and SASEGT. With 4 bases removed from V and 7 bases from J, the gap between germline ends came to 11 bases. The CDR3 is 13 amino acids. CDR3 nucleotides: TGTGCCAGCAGTGGGGCGCCTGGGAATGAGCAGTTCTTC. It translates to CASSGAPGNEQFF.

This clone was counted ten times or more. V gene TRBV19 combines with J gene TRBJ1-2, with D possibly being TRBD1 (5 bases). Germline values: CDR1 LNHDA, CDR2 SQIVND (reference sequence). This CDR3 is 13 amino acids long. Trimming left V 7 bases short and J 3 bases short, with 12 bases between. In DNA, the CDR3 is TGTGCCAGTACCCTGGGGACCTACTATGGCTACACCTTC. It translates to CASTLGTYYGYTF. Supplemented by reference TRBV19 and TRBJ1-2, the full variable domain reads DGGITQSPKYLFRKEGQNVTLSCEQNLNHDAMYWYRQDPGQGLRLIYYSQIVNDFQKGDIAEGYSVSREKKESFPLTVTSAQKNPTAFYLCASTLGTYYGYTFGSGTRLTVV.

This clone was observed many times. The V and J genes are TRBV11-2 and TRBJ2-5; TRBD2 matches at 7 bases. V shed 1 base and J 3 bases; nucleotides not matched to a gene: 5. Per germline, CDR1 SGHAT and CDR2 FQNNGV. The CDR3 is 15 residues long. The CDR3 nucleotides are TGTGCCAGCAGCTTAGGGGAGGGAAGAAAAGAGACCCAGTACTTC. This sequence encodes CASSLGEGRKETQYF.